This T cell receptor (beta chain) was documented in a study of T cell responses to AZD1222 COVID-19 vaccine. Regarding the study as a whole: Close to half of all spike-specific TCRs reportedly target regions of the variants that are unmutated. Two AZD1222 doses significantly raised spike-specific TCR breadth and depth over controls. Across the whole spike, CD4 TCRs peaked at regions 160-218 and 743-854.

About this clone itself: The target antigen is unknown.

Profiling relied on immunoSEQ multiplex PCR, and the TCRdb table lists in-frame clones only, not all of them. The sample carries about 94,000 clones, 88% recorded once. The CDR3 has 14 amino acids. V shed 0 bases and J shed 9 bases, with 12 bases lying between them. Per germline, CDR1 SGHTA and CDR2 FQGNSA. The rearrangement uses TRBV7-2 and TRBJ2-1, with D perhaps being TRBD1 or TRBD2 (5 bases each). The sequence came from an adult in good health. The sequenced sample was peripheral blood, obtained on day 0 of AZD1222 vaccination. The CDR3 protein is CASSLAIGASEQFF. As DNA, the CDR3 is TGTGCCAGCAGCTTAGCCATCGGGGCGTCTGAGCAGTTCTTC.